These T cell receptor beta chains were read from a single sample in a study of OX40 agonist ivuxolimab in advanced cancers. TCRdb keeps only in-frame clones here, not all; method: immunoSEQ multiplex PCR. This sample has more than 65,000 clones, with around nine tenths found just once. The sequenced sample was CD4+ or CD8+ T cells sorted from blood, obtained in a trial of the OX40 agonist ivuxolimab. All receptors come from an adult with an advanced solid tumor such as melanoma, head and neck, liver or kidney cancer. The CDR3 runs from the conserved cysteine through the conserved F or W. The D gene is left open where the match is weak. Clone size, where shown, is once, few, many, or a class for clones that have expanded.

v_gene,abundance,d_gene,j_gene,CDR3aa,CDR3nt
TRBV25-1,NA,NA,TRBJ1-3,CASSESPQGLGNTIYF,TGTGCCAGCAGTGAATCCCCGCAGGGGCTTGGAAACACCATATATTTT
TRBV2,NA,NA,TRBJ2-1,CASRSGSLNNEQFF,TGTGCCAGCAGGAGCGGGTCCCTTAACAATGAGCAGTTCTTC
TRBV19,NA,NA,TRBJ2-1,CASSIAGWDNEQFF,TGTGCCAGTAGTATAGCTGGGTGGGACAATGAGCAGTTCTTC
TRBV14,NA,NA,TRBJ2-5,CASSPLGAGQETQYF,TGTGCCAGCAGCCCCCTAGGAGCGGGCCAAGAGACCCAGTACTTC
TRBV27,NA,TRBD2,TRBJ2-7,CASSLSIAGGFEQYF,TGTGCCAGCAGTTTATCAATAGCGGGAGGCTTCGAGCAGTACTTC
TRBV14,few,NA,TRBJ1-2,CASSARPVNYGYTF,TGTGCCAGCAGCGCCCGACCGGTTAACTATGGCTACACCTTC
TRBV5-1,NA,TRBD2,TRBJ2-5,CASSPGGVAGVSETQYF,TGCGCCAGCAGCCCGGGTGGAGTAGCGGGAGTCTCGGAGACCCAGTACTTC
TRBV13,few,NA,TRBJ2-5,CASSLRLNQETQYF,TGTGCCAGCAGCTTACGGCTGAACCAAGAGACCCAGTACTTC
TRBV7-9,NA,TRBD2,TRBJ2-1,CASSLAGTYNEQFF,TGTGCCAGCAGCCTAGCGGGAACCTACAATGAGCAGTTCTTC
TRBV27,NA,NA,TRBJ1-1,CASSTDKNTEAFF,TGTGCCAGCAGTACCGACAAGAACACTGAAGCTTTCTTT
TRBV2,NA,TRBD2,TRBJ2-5,CASSGGETQYF,TGTGCCAGCAGCGGGGGGGAGACCCAGTACTTC